This TCR beta chain was documented in a study of blood T cell repertoires in COVID-19. At the level of the study: T cells, B-cell-depleted T cells, or PBMCs supplied cDNA or gDNA.

Trimming took 7 bases from V and 7 from J; bases not matched to a gene: 4. CDR1 is SQVTM and CDR2 is ANQGSEA in the germline V gene. The CDR3 consists of 11 residues. The method was immunoSEQ multiplex PCR; TCRdb's version includes in-frame clones alone and lacks a portion of them. The table shows just over 150,000 clones, with 70% to 90% occurring only once. The chain combines TRBV29-1 with TRBJ2-1; 7 positions match TRBD2. The source of this sequence is a woman between 65 and 79 years old with acute or convalescent COVID-19. The sequenced sample consisted of peripheral blood. The CDR3 spells CSESRGNEQFF. DNA for the CDR3: TGCAGCGAGTCGCGGGGGAATGAGCAGTTCTTC.